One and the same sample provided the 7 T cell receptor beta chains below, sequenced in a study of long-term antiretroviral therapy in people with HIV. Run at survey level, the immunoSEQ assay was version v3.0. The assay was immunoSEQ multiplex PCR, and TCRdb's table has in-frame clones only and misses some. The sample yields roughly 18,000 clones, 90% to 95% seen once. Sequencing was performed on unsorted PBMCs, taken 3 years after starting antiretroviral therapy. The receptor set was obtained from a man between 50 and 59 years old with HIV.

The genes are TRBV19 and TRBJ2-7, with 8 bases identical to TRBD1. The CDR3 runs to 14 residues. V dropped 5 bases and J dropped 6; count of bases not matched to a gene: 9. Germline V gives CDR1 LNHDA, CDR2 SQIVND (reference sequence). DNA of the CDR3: TGTGCCAGTAGTTCCAGGGGGCGATTGGGCGAGCAGTACTTC. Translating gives CASSSRGRLGEQYF.

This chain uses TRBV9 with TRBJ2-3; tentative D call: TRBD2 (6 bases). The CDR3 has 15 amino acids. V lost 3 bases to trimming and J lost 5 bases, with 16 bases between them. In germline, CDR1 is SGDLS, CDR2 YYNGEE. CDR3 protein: CASSAYGGAGDTQYF. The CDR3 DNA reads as TGTGCCAGCAGCGCCTACGGCGGGGCTGGAGATACGCAGTATTTT.

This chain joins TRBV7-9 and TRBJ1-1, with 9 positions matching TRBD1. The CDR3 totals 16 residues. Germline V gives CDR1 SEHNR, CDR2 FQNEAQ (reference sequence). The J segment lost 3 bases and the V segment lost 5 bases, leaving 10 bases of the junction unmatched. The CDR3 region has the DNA TGTGCCAGCAGCCCCAACGCCGGACAGGGGCACACTGAAGCTTTCTTT. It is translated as CASSPNAGQGHTEAFF.

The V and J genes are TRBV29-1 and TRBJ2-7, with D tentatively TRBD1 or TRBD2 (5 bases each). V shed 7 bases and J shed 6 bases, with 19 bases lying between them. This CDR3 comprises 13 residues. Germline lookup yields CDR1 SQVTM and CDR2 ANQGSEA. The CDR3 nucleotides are TGCAGCGCCCAAGGAAGCGCCGGGACCGAGCAGTACTTC. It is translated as CSAQGSAGTEQYF.

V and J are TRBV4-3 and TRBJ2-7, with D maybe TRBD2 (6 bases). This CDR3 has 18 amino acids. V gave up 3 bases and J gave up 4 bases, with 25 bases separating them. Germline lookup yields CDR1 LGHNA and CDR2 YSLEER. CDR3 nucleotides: TGCGCCAGCAGCCAGGATTTGGGATTCGGGACTCTAAAATACGAGCAGTACTTC. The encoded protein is CASSQDLGFGTLKYEQYF.

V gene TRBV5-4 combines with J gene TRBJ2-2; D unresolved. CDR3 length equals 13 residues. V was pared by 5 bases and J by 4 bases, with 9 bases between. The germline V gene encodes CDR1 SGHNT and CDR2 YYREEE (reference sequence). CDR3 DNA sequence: TGTGCCAGCAGGGGCATCGGCACCGGGGAGCTGTTTTTT. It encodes CASRGIGTGELFF. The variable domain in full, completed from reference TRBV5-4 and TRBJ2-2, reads ETGVTQSPTHLIKTRGQQVTLRCSSQSGHNTVSWYQQALGQGPQFIFQYYREEENGRGNFPPRFSGLQFPNYSSELNVNALELDDSALYLCASRGIGTGELFFGEGSRLTVL.

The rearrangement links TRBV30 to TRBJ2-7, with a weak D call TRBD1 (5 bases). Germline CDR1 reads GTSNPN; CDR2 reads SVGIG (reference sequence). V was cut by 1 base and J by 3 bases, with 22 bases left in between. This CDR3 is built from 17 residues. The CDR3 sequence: CAWSDRAISGPYYEQYF. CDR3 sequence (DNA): TGTGCCTGGAGTGACCGGGCAATCTCAGGGCCTTACTACGAGCAGTACTTC.